The present entry profiles one T cell receptor beta chain with its context. What antigen it recognizes has not been identified. The record has no base qualities; no much larger clone is one base away. CD4+ T cells from unexposed donors were collected before the COVID-19 pandemic (2011-2018). The EasySep CD4+ T cell isolation kit was used to isolate CD4+ T cells once the cultures had run for under twelve days. As far as cell numbers permitted, CD4+ T cells from unexposed donors were tested for reactivity against SARS-CoV-2 S and N as well as four spike pools from common cold coronaviruses. About 1.9 million PBMCs per well were cultured in IMDM with roughly 5.5% human AB serum and 8.5 to 10 IU/ml IL-2. Half of the culture medium was replaced with fresh IL-2-containing medium on days 3 and 7. Each peptide culture condition was generally run in triplicate replicate wells. Leukapheresis product for the unexposed donors was bought commercially. Ficoll-Paque PLUS gradient centrifugation was used to isolate PBMCs from either whole blood or leukapheresis product. PBMCs were either cryopreserved at -140°C or used fresh in the expansion assay. The QIAamp Micro DNA Kit was used to extract genomic DNA from the CD4+ T cells.

Libraries came from the immunoSEQ multiplex PCR assay. As for the original processing: During preprocessing, nonproductive sequences were removed, along with CDR3s that did not begin with C, did not end with F or W, or were shorter than 7 amino acids. The MANAFEST web app was used to call antigen-specific clonotypes on the basis of expansion compared with the reference and with other culture wells. A clone was considered positive if the clone showed significant expansion compared with the reference culture in 2 of 3 replicate wells at an FDR below 0.05. Positive clones also required significant expansion versus all other tandem wells and an odds ratio above 5. CDR3 homology was measured as pairwise Levenshtein distance, computed with the stringdist R package after trimming three terminal residues from each end. The clones in this table, taken by TCRdb from immuneACCESS, are in-frame only. Not every clone is retained; where verified, under half of the shortfall comes from an unresolved V gene, and the cause of the rest is unknown. V, J and clone size derive from that table, while D and trimming were established from the DNA sequence. A total of 25,000 to 30,000 clones appear in this sample, 60% to 85% of them only once. The ten largest clones add up to about 14% of the sample.

This entry belongs to a study of CD4 T cells in relation to SARS-CoV-2 and coronaviruses (dated by TCRdb to the early 2020s). For the study in its entirety: The ViraFEST assay cultured PBMCs with antigen for nine to eleven days, then sequenced TCR beta CDR3s to find antigen-specific clonal expansions. At the level of individual TCR clonotypes, the study measured memory CD4+ T cell crossreactivity between SARS-CoV-2 spike protein and common cold coronavirus spike proteins. Expansion assays from other donors in the study were sequenced with a different, Illumina-based TCR-beta assay. The Adaptive Biotechnologies TCR-sequencing kit was used to sequence samples from a few pre-COVID donors and the naive versus memory experiments, whereas other data were Illumina-based. The negative reference condition was either a culture with an HIV-1 Nef peptide pool or a culture with no peptide. Using patient-derived lymphoblastoid cell lines, the shared crossreactive spike epitopes were mapped to their HLA restriction. Beyond this particular receptor, the publication reports: About 65% of donors had memory CD4+ clonotypes that crossrecognized SARS-CoV-2 and at least one common cold coronavirus spike. No donor contributed both pre-pandemic and post-infection samples, which limited tracing the source of pre-existing responses. Crossreactive clones showed significantly weaker SARS-CoV-2-driven expansion than monoreactive clones, consistent with antigenic imprinting. The study was limited by small numbers of patients and tested TCRs. Since the crossreactivity analysis centred on spike protein, crossreactivity against other viral proteins was not assessed.

Reading the germline V gene gives CDR1 ENHRY and CDR2 SYGVKD. At the junction V is shortened by 5 bases and J by 3 bases; bases outside the gene matches: 11. Inclusive of the bounding cysteine and phenylalanine, the CDR3 is 16 residues long. Only CDR3 DNA is held: 48 bases, read in frame from base 1. This receptor was identified in a human donor in good health. The rearranged segments are TRBV10-3 and TRBJ1-2; TRBD1 agrees with 8 junctional bases. Sequences were obtained from CD4+ T cells from PBMCs, cultured in vitro. The CDR3 corresponds to CAISKPEDREDYGYTF. The sequence in DNA is TGTGCCATCAGTAAACCAGAGGACAGGGAAGACTATGGCTACACCTTC.